This T cell receptor beta chain was found in a study of T-cell reconstitution after alpha-beta-depleted transplantation in children. This clonotype was observed a few times. The antigen remains undetermined. Study-level points and caveats: Where alpha-beta T cells came from about two months after transplant was reportedly several hundred expanded graft clones. The high TCRbeta diversity at day 60 in some patients came from surviving recipient T cells and thymic progenitors.

V gave up 3 bases and J gave up 6 bases, with 12 bases separating them. CDR3 length equals 13 residues. The germline gives CDR1 KGHSH, CDR2 LQKENI. For TCRbeta, the library was prepared with unique molecular identifiers. One entry per CDR3 protein, called by TCRdb with MiXCR from the PCR reads. Of under 750,000 distinct CDR3 sequences listed, roughly 23% are singletons. The V call is TRBV18, the J call TRBJ2-7; possible D gene TRBD1, 6 bases. The receptor's source is a boy under two years old who had a stem cell transplant for acute myeloid leukemia, so the T cells may come from the graft donor. Sequences were derived from PBMCs, mostly from graft donor cells, sampled 360 days after TCRalphabeta/CD19-depleted stem cell transplant. CDR3 bases: TGTGCCAGCTCACCGACGGGACAAGGCGAGCAGTACTTC. It is translated as CASSPTGQGEQYF.